This is a list of T cell receptor beta chains from one sample in a study of cytomegalovirus exposure and HLA in healthy donors. Generated by immunoSEQ multiplex PCR, the TCRdb table keeps only in-frame clones and is missing some. The repertoire holds about 140,000 clones, about 74% seen once, with roughly 2% in the top ten. Sequenced: PBMCs. The receptors come from a woman between 35 and 50 years old in good health and CMV-seronegative. CDR3s include the opening cysteine and the closing phenylalanine or tryptophan. The D gene is left open where the match is weak. Clone size, where shown, is once, few, many, or a class for clones that have expanded.

j_call clone_size v_call d_call cdr3_nt cdr3_aa
TRBJ1-5 - TRBV4-1 TRBD1 TGCGCCAGCAGCCAAGGACAGGGCCCAAGAGATCAGCCCCAGCATTTT CASSQGQGPRDQPQHF
TRBJ2-7 few TRBV11-2 - TGTGCCAGCAGCTTAGCCCTTTCGTCCGAGCAGTACTTC CASSLALSSEQYF
TRBJ2-7 - TRBV6-5 TRBD1 TGTGCCAGCAGTTACGCGCCAGGACAGGGGGCCTACGAGCAGTACTTC CASSYAPGQGAYEQYF
TRBJ1-1 once TRBV25-1 TRBD1 TGTGCCAGCAGTGGGACGACAGGGGTCAACACTGAAGCTTTCTTT CASSGTTGVNTEAFF
TRBJ2-3 - TRBV5-1 TRBD1 TGCGCCAGCAGCTTGGGGCAGGGACAGGTGACAGATACGCAGTATTTT CASSLGQGQVTDTQYF
TRBJ1-1 - TRBV7-2 - TGTGCCAGCAGCTTAGTGGGGGCCGGCACTGAAGCTTTCTTT CASSLVGAGTEAFF
TRBJ1-2 - TRBV5-4 - TGTGCCAGCACTATCGAACGGGGGTATGGCTACACCTTC CASTIERGYGYTF
TRBJ1-5 - TRBV6-5 - TGTGCCAGCAGATCACAGGGATCATGGTCGCCCCAGCATTTT CASRSQGSWSPQHF
TRBJ2-1 - TRBV28 TRBD2 TGTGCCAGCAGTTCCCGGGGGGGGACTAAAAATGAGCAGTTCTTC CASSSRGGTKNEQFF
TRBJ2-7 once TRBV5-4 TRBD1 TGTGCCAGCAGCACTGGACAGGGCCACGGCGAGCAGTACTTC CASSTGQGHGEQYF
TRBJ1-1 - TRBV7-9 - TGTGCCAGCAGCTGGGCCCTCATGAACACTGAAGCTTTCTTT CASSWALMNTEAFF
TRBJ1-4 few TRBV15 - TGTGCCACCAGCAGAGAGCCCGCACGGGAAAAACTGTTTTTT CATSREPAREKLFF
TRBJ2-7 - TRBV19 - TGTGCCAGTAGTCTAAGCGGAGATGAGCAGTACTTC CASSLSGDEQYF
TRBJ2-2 once TRBV29-1 TRBD1 TGCAGCGTTGAAGATCCAATAAGGACAGGGGACACCGGGGAGCTGTTTTTT CSVEDPIRTGDTGELFF
TRBJ1-2 few TRBV10-3 TRBD1 TGTGCCACTACGGACAGGGAGGGAGATGGCTACACCTTC CATTDREGDGYTF
TRBJ2-7 - TRBV5-1 - TGCGCCAGCAGCCCTGTACCTGACGTATCCGGCGGCGAGCAGTACTTC CASSPVPDVSGGEQYF
TRBJ2-3 - TRBV29-1 TRBD2 TGCAGCACAAAAGGGGGGCGGGAGGCAGATACGCAGTATTTT CSTKGGREADTQYF
TRBJ1-1 - TRBV10-3 TRBD1 TGTGCCATCAGGGACAGGGGGGACACTGAAGCTTTCTTT CAIRDRGDTEAFF
TRBJ2-4 - TRBV11-2 TRBD1 TGTGCCAGCAGCTTAGGAAGCGGACAGGGGCTAGCCAAAAACATTCAGTACTTC CASSLGSGQGLAKNIQYF
TRBJ2-1 - TRBV14 - TGTGCCAGCAGCCAAACTCGTGATAGTGCGGGCAATGAGCAGTTCTTC CASSQTRDSAGNEQFF
TRBJ1-5 once TRBV19 - TGTGCCAGTAGTATATCTTCGGCGGGAATTCAGCCCCAGCATTTT CASSISSAGIQPQHF
TRBJ1-6 once TRBV5-1 - TGCGCCAGCAGCTACATCGGGGTCACGGAGGCCTATAATTCACCCCTCCACTTT CASSYIGVTEAYNSPLHF
TRBJ1-6 - TRBV27 - TGTGCCTCTCTCGGGCAGGGCTTTAATTCACCCCTCCACTTT CASLGQGFNSPLHF
TRBJ1-1 - TRBV4-2 - TGTGCCAGCAGCCGACAACCGAACACTGAAGCTTTCTTT CASSRQPNTEAFF
TRBJ2-2 - TRBV2 - TGTGCCAGCAATGAAGGGCAGTCCGGGGAGCTGTTTTTT CASNEGQSGELFF
TRBJ2-6 - TRBV18 - TGTGCCAGCTCACCCCAACAGAGAACTGGGGCCAACGTCCTGACTTTC CASSPQQRTGANVLTF
TRBJ1-2 - TRBV7-2 - TGTGCCAGCAGAAATAGCGGGACAAATCAGCTCCTAGGCTACACCTTC CASRNSGTNQLLGYTF
TRBJ2-3 - TRBV27 TRBD1 TGTGCCAGCAGTCCGGGACAGGCGGCCACAGATACGCAGTATTTT CASSPGQAATDTQYF